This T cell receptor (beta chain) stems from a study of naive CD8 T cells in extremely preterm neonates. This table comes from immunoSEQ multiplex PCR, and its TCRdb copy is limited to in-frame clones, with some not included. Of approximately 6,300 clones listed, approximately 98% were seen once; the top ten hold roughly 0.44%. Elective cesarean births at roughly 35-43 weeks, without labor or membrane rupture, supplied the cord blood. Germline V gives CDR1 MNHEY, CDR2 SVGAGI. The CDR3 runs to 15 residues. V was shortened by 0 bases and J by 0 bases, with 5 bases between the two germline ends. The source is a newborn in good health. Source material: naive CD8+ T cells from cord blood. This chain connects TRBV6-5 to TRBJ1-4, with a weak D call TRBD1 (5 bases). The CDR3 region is CASSYSRATNEKLFF. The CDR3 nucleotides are TGTGCCAGCAGTTACTCCAGGGCAACTAATGAAAAACTGTTTTTT.